The 19 T cell receptor beta chains given below trace back to one sample, sequenced in a study of T cell responses to AZD1222 COVID-19 vaccine (dated by TCRdb to the early 2020s). Library creation used the immunoSEQ multiplex PCR assay. TCRdb mirrors the immuneACCESS table, restricted to in-frame sequences. Some clones are absent from its copies; in checked studies, under half trace to an unresolved V gene, and the reason for the others is unknown. The sample records approximately 110,000 clones, approximately 88% of which are singletons. The ten largest clones add up to about 4.3% of the sample. The time point label corresponds to: baseline before first vaccination. The specimen comprised peripheral blood, sampled on day 0 of AZD1222 vaccination. The origin of the receptors is an adult in good health.

The chain has TRBV5-5 and TRBJ2-5; a possible D gene is TRBD1 (5 bases). The germline CDR1 and CDR2 sequences are SGHKS and YYEKEE (reference sequence). This CDR3 is built from 15 residues. The V end was cut by 4 bases, the J end by 5 bases, with 18 bases between. CDR3 sequence reads: CASSGPGGAGETQYF. For the CDR3, the DNA is TGTGCCAGCAGCGGTCCGGGTGGGGCAGGGGAGACCCAGTACTTC.

This chain connects TRBV28 to TRBJ2-3; the D call may be TRBD1 or TRBD2 (5 bases each). The CDR3 runs 16 residues. CDR1 and CDR2 (germline): MDHEN, SYDVKM. V was cut by 7 bases and J by 10 bases, with 27 bases left in between. CDR3 bases: TGTGCCAGCACCACTACGGGCGGAGTGCATGGGGACGCGCAGTATTTT. Translating it yields CASTTTGGVHGDAQYF.

This sequence joins TRBV27 and TRBJ1-6; D is perhaps TRBD1 (6 bases). The CDR3 length is 15 residues. The germline CDR1 and CDR2 sequences are MNHEY and SMNVEV (reference sequence). The V end lost 8 bases, the J end lost 8 bases, and 19 bases lay between the germline ends. Here the CDR3 DNA reads TGTGCCAGCTGCCTTACTCCAGGGGAACATTCACCCCTCCACTTT. It specifies CASCLTPGEHSPLHF.

A single count supports this clone. The chain combines TRBV11-2 with TRBJ2-5; D possibly uses TRBD1 or TRBD2 (5 bases each). This CDR3 is 15 amino acids long. V gave up 4 bases and J gave up 7 bases, with 19 bases separating them. CDR1 and CDR2 from the germline V gene are SGHAT and FQNNGV. DNA of the CDR3: TGTGCCAGCAGCTCCCGGGTATTAGCTGGGGGGACCCAGTACTTC. It encodes CASSSRVLAGGTQYF.

This chain joins TRBV6-5 and TRBJ1-1; possibly TRBD1 for D (5 bases). Germline V CDR1 and CDR2: MNHEY, SVGAGI. Trimming took 10 bases from V and 5 from J, leaving 20 bases between them. CDR3 size: 14 residues. Here the CDR3 reads CATWGGRYGTEAFF. The CDR3 coding sequence is TGTGCCACCTGGGGCGGACGATATGGAACTGAAGCTTTCTTT.

This clone is a singleton in its sample. This rearrangement joins TRBV27 to TRBJ2-7; 7 bases line up with TRBD1. V lost 4 bases, J lost 7 bases, and 13 bases stayed unmatched. This CDR3 comprises 15 residues. Per the germline V gene, CDR1 is MNHEY and CDR2 is SMNVEV (reference sequence). The CDR3 loop is CASSSTGFSRFEQYF. The DNA for the CDR3 is TGTGCCAGCAGTTCGACAGGGTTTTCCCGCTTTGAGCAGTACTTC.

This chain links TRBV28 with TRBJ1-5; D is perhaps TRBD1 (5 bases). Trimming took off 7 bases at V and 1 base at J, with 8 bases between the two ends. This CDR3 has 13 residues. Germline assignment: CDR1 MDHEN and CDR2 SYDVKM. CDR3: CASNGGSNQPQHF. The CDR3 nucleotides are TGTGCCAGCAATGGGGGAAGCAATCAGCCCCAGCATTTT. The full variable domain, in which reference TRBV28 and TRBJ1-5 provide the parts outside the CDR3, is DVKVTQSSRYLVKRTGEKVFLECVQDMDHENMFWYRQDPGLGLRLIYFSYDVKMKEKGDIPEGYSVSREKKERFSLILESASTNQTSMYLCASNGGSNQPQHFGDGTRLSIL.

The V call is TRBV28, the J call TRBJ1-1; no definite D call. CDR1 and CDR2 (germline): MDHEN, SYDVKM. V lost 5 bases and J lost 1, with 11 bases in between. CDR3 size: 14 residues. CDR3 amino acids: CASSQRTANTEAFF. The CDR3 DNA reads TGTGCCAGCAGTCAACGCACAGCGAACACTGAAGCTTTCTTT. The whole variable domain, remainder taken from reference TRBV28 and TRBJ1-1, is DVKVTQSSRYLVKRTGEKVFLECVQDMDHENMFWYRQDPGLGLRLIYFSYDVKMKEKGDIPEGYSVSREKKERFSLILESASTNQTSMYLCASSQRTANTEAFFGQGTRLTVV.

This clone came up once. The V and J genes are TRBV7-3 and TRBJ1-5; D might be TRBD1 (5 bases). Germline-derived CDR1 and CDR2 are SGHTA and FQGTGA. Trimming took off 11 bases at V and 7 bases at J, with 18 bases between the two ends. The CDR3 covers 13 residues. The chain's CDR3 is CAEEGRVRQPQHF. The DNA of the CDR3 is TGTGCCGAAGAGGGCAGGGTGCGGCAGCCCCAGCATTTT.

The CDR3 loop is CASTPLNSGNTIYF. In DNA form, the CDR3 reads TGTGCCAGCACCCCATTGAATTCTGGAAACACCATATATTTT. The chain uses TRBV6-5 and TRBJ1-3; D is unclear. CDR1 and CDR2 (germline): MNHEY, SVGAGI. V lost 7 bases to trimming and J lost 1 base, with 11 bases between them. The CDR3 has 14 amino acids.

V gene TRBV9 combines with J gene TRBJ2-1; no clear D gene. Germline V gives CDR1 SGDLS, CDR2 YYNGEE. V was pared by 0 bases and J by 8 bases, with 9 bases between. CDR3 length: 13 amino acids. The CDR3 protein is CASSVVVMDEQFF. The DNA of the CDR3 is TGTGCCAGCAGCGTAGTAGTCATGGATGAGCAGTTCTTC.

The J gene is TRBJ2-7, the V gene TRBV20-1; D unresolved. Germline V lookup: CDR1 DFQATT, CDR2 SNEGSKA (reference sequence). Trimming took 6 bases from V and 7 from J, leaving 7 bases between them. The CDR3 length is 9 residues. The CDR3 nucleotides are TGCAGTGCCACACTTGAGCAGTACTTC. Translated, it gives CSATLEQYF.

The chain carries TRBV28 and TRBJ2-7; D is unclear. CDR3 length: 11 residues. From germline, CDR1 is MDHEN and CDR2 SYDVKM. V lost 2 bases to trimming and J lost 3 bases, with 2 bases between them. The CDR3 DNA is TGTGCCAGCAGTTTAAACTACGAGCAGTACTTC. This encodes CASSLNYEQYF.

This clone was picked up one time. This chain links TRBV11-3 with TRBJ2-7; D call uncertain. This CDR3 spans 14 amino acids. The germline CDR1 and CDR2 sequences are SGHNT and YENEEA. V shed 0 bases and J shed 7 bases, with 13 bases lying between them. CDR3 in amino acids: CASSLDGYRGEQYF. CDR3 DNA: TGTGCCAGCAGCTTAGATGGCTACCGTGGGGAGCAGTACTTC.

The chain joins TRBV18 to TRBJ2-3; no clear D gene. The V end lost 3 bases, the J end lost 4 bases, and 14 bases lay between the germline ends. The germline CDR1 and CDR2 sequences are KGHSH and LQKENI. CDR3 size: 15 residues. CDR3 region: CASSPAKGSSDTQYF. CDR3 in DNA: TGTGCCAGCTCACCGGCAAAGGGAAGCTCAGATACGCAGTATTTT.

The genes are TRBV3-1 (or the pseudogene TRBV3-2) and TRBJ1-2; unclear D gene. CDR3 size: 13 residues. Per the germline V gene, CDR1 is LGHDT and CDR2 is YNNKEL (reference sequence). Trimming pared 7 bases from V and 8 bases from J, leaving 17 bases between. The CDR3 here is CASTIREGGGYTF. Here the CDR3 DNA reads TGTGCCAGCACCATAAGGGAAGGTGGCGGCTACACCTTC.

This chain uses TRBV4-1 with TRBJ1-2, with D tentatively TRBD1 (6 bases). The CDR3 sequence is 14 residues long. Trimming pared 3 bases from V and 7 bases from J, leaving 15 bases between. Germline V CDR1 and CDR2: MGHRA, YSYEKL. CDR3: CASSQGTFVAGYTF. DNA for the CDR3: TGCGCCAGCAGCCAGGGGACATTCGTCGCTGGCTACACCTTC.

This chain uses TRBV11-2 with TRBJ2-5; tentative D call: TRBD1 (7 bases). Germline CDR1 and CDR2: SGHAT and FQNNGV. The CDR3 contains 15 residues. V lost 5 bases and J lost 5, with 18 bases in between. The CDR3 protein is CASSPPTGTHETQYF. CDR3 coding DNA: TGTGCCAGCAGCCCCCCGACAGGGACTCATGAGACCCAGTACTTC.

The chain is built from TRBV24-1 and TRBJ2-3; 8 bases are shared with TRBD2. V gave up 9 bases and J gave up 1 base; unmatched junction bases: 17. CDR3 size: 18 residues. The germline gives CDR1 KGHDR, CDR2 SFDVKD. CDR3 DNA sequence: TGTGCCACCTCAGACCCCCAGAATAGCGGGGCGGGCACAGATACGCAGTATTTT. This translates into CATSDPQNSGAGTDTQYF.